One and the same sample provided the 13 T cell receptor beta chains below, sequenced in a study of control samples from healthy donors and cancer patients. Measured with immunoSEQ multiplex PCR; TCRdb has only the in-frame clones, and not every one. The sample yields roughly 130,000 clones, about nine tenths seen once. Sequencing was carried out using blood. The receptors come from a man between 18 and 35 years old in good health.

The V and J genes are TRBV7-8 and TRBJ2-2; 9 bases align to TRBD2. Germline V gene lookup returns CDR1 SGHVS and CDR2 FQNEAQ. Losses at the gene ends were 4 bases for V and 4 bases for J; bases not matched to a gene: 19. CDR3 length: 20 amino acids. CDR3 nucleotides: TGTGCCAGCAGCTCGAACAGGGTGATGGAGCGGGAGGTGGTCACCGGGGAGCTGTTTTTT. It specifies CASSSNRVMEREVVTGELFF.

The CDR3 DNA is TGTGCCACCAGTGATCGCGGGACAGTACCCCCAGATACGCAGTATTTT. Its protein is CATSDRGTVPPDTQYF. This chain uses TRBV24-1 with TRBJ2-3; D is perhaps TRBD1 (7 bases). The germline gives CDR1 KGHDR, CDR2 SFDVKD. This CDR3 contains 16 residues. Trimming removed 3 bases from V and 4 bases from J, with 16 bases in between.

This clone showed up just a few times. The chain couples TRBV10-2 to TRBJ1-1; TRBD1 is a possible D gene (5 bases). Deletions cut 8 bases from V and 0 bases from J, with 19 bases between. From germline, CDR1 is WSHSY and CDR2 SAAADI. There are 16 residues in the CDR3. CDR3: CASSRGAGRLNTEAFF. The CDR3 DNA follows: TGCGCCAGCTCCCGTGGGGCGGGACGTCTGAACACTGAAGCTTTCTTT.

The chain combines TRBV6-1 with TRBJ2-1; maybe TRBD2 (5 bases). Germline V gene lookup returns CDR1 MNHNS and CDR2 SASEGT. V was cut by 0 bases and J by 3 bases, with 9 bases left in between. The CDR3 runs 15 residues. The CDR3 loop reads CASSEASSGYNEQFF. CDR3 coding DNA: TGTGCCAGCAGTGAAGCCAGCAGCGGCTACAATGAGCAGTTCTTC.

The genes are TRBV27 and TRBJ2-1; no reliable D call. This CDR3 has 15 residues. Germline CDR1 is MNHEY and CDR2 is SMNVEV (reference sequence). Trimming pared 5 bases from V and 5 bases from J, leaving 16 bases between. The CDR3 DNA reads TGTGCCAGCAGTGTGCATCCGACGGAGAACAATGAGCAGTTCTTC. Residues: CASSVHPTENNEQFF.

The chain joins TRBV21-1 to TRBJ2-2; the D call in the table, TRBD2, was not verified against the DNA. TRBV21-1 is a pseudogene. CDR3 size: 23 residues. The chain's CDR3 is CASRKPRTGGYTSGALNTGELFF. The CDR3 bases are TGTGCCAGCAGAAAACCGAGGACAGGGGGCTATACTAGCGGGGCCCTCAACACCGGGGAGCTGTTTTTT.

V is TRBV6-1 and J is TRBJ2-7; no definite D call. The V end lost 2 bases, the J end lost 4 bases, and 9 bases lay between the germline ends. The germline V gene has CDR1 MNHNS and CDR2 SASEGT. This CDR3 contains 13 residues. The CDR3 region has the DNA TGTGCCAGCAGTGAAAATCTAGGTTACGAGCAGTACGTC. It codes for CASSENLGYEQYV.

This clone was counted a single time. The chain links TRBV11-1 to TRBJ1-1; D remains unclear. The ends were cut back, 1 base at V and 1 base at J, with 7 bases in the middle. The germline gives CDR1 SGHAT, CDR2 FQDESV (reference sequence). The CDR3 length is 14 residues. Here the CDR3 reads CASSLVPGNTEAFF. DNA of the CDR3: TGTGCCAGCAGCTTAGTACCAGGGAACACTGAAGCTTTCTTT.

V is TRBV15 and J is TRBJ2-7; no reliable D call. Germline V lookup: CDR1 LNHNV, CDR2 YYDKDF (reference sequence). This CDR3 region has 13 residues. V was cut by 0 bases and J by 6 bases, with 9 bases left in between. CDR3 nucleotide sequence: TGTGCCACCAGCAGAGATCTGGGAAGCGAGCAGTACGTC. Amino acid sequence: CATSRDLGSEQYV.

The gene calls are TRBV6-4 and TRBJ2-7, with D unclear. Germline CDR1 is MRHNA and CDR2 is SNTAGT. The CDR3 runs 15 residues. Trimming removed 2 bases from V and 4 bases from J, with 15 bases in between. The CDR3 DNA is TGTGCCAGCAGTGACGAGACAAGAACGGCTTACGAGCAGTACTTC. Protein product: CASSDETRTAYEQYF.

In DNA form, the CDR3 reads TGTGCCAGCAGTTTAGTCGCGCGGCCCCGGGGAGATACGCAGTATTTT. Amino acid sequence: CASSLVARPRGDTQYF. The rearrangement links TRBV28 to TRBJ2-3; D is possibly TRBD2 (5 bases). Germline lookup yields CDR1 MDHEN and CDR2 SYDVKM. Trimming took off 2 bases at V and 5 bases at J, with 17 bases between the two ends. This CDR3 contains 16 residues.

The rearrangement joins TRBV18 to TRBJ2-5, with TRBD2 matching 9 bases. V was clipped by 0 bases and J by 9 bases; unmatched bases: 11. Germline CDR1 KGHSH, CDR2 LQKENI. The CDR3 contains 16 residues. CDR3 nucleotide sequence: TGTGCCAGCTCACCACCTACCGGCGGGAGGGCGACGGCCCAGTACTTC. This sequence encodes CASSPPTGGRATAQYF.

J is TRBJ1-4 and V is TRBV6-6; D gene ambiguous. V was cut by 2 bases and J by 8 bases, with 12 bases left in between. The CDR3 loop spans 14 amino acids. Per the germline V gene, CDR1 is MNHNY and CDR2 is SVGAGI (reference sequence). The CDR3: CASSYIPEDEKLFF. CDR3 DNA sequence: TGTGCCAGCAGTTACATCCCCGAGGACGAAAAACTGTTTTTT.